This T cell receptor beta chain was profiled in a study of T cells in Graves' hyperthyroidism and ophthalmopathy (dated by TCRdb to the late 2010s). A note on the overall study: Peripheral blood was collected at initial diagnosis, before any treatment. Prospective prediction of ophthalmopathy was tested in an independent validation cohort consisting of 18 hyperthyroidism patients and approximately 16 patients who later progressed to ophthalmopathy. TCR Vbeta CDR3 sequencing of 130 to 150 peripheral blood samples (around 45 ophthalmopathy, about 75 hyperthyroidism and approximately 17 progressor patients) is reported in the paper. In roughly six Graves' hyperthyroidism patients, the study also compared T-cell repertoires from thyroid tissue with T-cell repertoires from blood. To identify distinguishing TCR V-J signatures, a discovery cohort of 90 to 100 patients was used, comprising 43 with Graves' ophthalmopathy and approximately 57 with stable Graves' hyperthyroidism. After sampling, hyperthyroidism patients received methimazole starting at 30 mg daily, and ophthalmopathy patients received high-dose intravenous methylprednisolone. The 100 or so discovery patients were randomly split 7:3 into training and test sets. Broader findings and caveats from the paper: No statistical method was used to set the sample size in advance, and investigators knew the group allocation. Most expanded thyroid clonotypes (frequency above 0.001) were also found in blood, which suggests that blood repertoires may mirror thyroid immune responses. In validation, the model predicted progression to ophthalmopathy a median of roughly 6.2 months before onset, with roughly 68% sensitivity and more than 72% specificity. Ophthalmopathy was separated from stable hyperthyroidism by a 13 V-J signature model, with around 88% sensitivity and 81% to 83% specificity obtained in cross-validation and 80%/75% obtained in testing.

Stable Graves' hyperthyroidism was defined as no progression to ophthalmopathy during 18 months of follow-up. Hyperthyroidism patients were newly diagnosed, had a disease duration of under 2 months, and were aged 18 to 65 years. Patients with uncontrolled infections, other autoimmune diseases, pregnancy or lactation were excluded. Diagnoses relied on clinical symptoms, serum thyroxine and TRAb, thyroid ultrasound and orbital computed tomography. Ficoll-Paque density gradient centrifugation was used to isolate PBMCs from approximately 11 ml of fresh peripheral blood. Total RNA was extracted using Trizol reagent, and RNA quality was assessed on an Agilent 2100 Bioanalyzer. This clonotype was seen only a few times. Its antigen is currently not known. Base qualities are not at hand, and no much larger clone is one base apart. Amplification of TCR beta CDR3 regions was carried out from RNA transcripts. For the first round of RT-PCR on the TCR CDR3, the HTBI primer set was used together with the Qiagen OneStep RT-PCR kit. Libraries were constructed in a second round of multiplex PCR, after which size selection and purification were carried out. Paired-end sequencing of the libraries was performed with 100 bp reads on an Illumina HiSeq2000. The paper's data handling went like this. SOAPnuke was used to process the raw data, removing reads that contained adapters or uncalled bases, had a mean Phred below 15, or lacked an exact match to the constant primer or identifier. High-quality paired reads were merged with COPE v1.2.5, and unique nucleotide sequences were defined as clonotypes. MiTCR v1.1 was used to align the clonotypes against IMGT TRBV, TRBD and TRBJ reference segments. The analysis was restricted to V-J combinations with a frequency above 0.0001, which together covered 99% to 99.2% of the repertoires. The TCS score was defined as F50 (clonal expansion) divided by E x V (chaos), with BLOSUM62-based TCRdist calculated between CDR3 peptides within each V-J. Welch's t-statistics and random forest reduced roughly 500 V-J features to about 13, which were used in a naive Bayes classifier (R e1071). The public reads were reanalyzed by TCRdb: fastp trimming at Q25, MiXCR alignment, in-frame beta chains only. Under each unique CDR3 protein, matching rows form one entry showing the most common genes and DNA. The V and J calls shown here were made by TCRdb, not taken from the authors' results. The table for this sample lists about 380,000 distinct CDR3 sequences; over 11% of them were counted only once. The top ten hold roughly 11% of the sample.

The CDR3 numbers 14 residues from cysteine through phenylalanine. CDR3 DNA is the only sequence kept; it has 42 bases, read in frame from the first base. Taken from the germline V gene, the CDR1 and CDR2 loops are SGHRS and YFSETQ. V loses 4 bases at its end and J loses 4 bases; junction bases beyond the gene matches: 6. The V and J segments used are TRBV5-1 and TRBJ2-5; 8 of the junction bases match TRBD2. The sequence came from a woman aged 55-75 years with Graves' hyperthyroidism. Source material: blood. Read as DNA, the sequence is TGCGCCAGCAGCCCCATGGCGGGAGGAGAGACCCAGTACTTC. This is translated as CASSPMAGGETQYF.